This TCR beta chain originates from a study of beta chain features in type 1 diabetes. All sorted populations exceeded 95% purity. In this sample, this clone turned up many times. As yet, its antigen is unknown. The entirety of the isolated RNA underwent reverse transcription, so expressed TCRB transcripts were sequenced. Only in-frame clones appear in the TCRdb table, and some are missing; sequencing was by immunoSEQ multiplex PCR. The sample contains roughly 230,000 clones, about a tenth of which appear only once. Study-level results: A moderate, significant TCRB CDR3 shortening appeared in type 1 diabetes across four CD4+ subsets. More deletions and fewer insertions at VDJ junctions were seen in type 1 diabetes patients. The study found that naive, central memory and Treg TCRB repertoires appeared more similar in patients than in healthy donors. High-TCR-expressing cells could be over-represented by cDNA sequencing.

Germline loops: CDR1 SEHNR, CDR2 FQNEAQ (reference sequence). The CDR3 is made up of 15 amino acids. V lost 3 bases and J 2 bases, leaving 8 bases between the germline ends. This chain links TRBV7-9 with TRBJ2-6; the D gene is possibly TRBD1 (5 bases). The receptor comes from a man aged 25-45 years with type 1 diabetes. The source material was naive CD4+ T cells from blood. CDR3 loop: CASSFGHPGANVLTF. The CDR3 nucleotides read TGTGCCAGCAGCTTTGGACATCCTGGGGCCAACGTCCTGACTTTC.